This is a list of T cell receptor beta chains from one sample in a study of cytomegalovirus exposure and HLA in healthy donors. The method was immunoSEQ multiplex PCR; TCRdb's version includes in-frame clones alone and lacks a portion of them. The sample has about 180,000 clones; around 79% are singletons. Material: PBMCs. These receptors were taken from a man aged 35 to 55 in good health and CMV-seropositive. Each CDR3 is given with its conserved first and last residue. Each record gives: V gene, D gene, J gene, clone size, CDR3 DNA, CDR3 protein. The D gene is left open where the match is weak. Some rows have no size entry. The others give once, few or many, or a class for an expanded clone.

TRBV2	-	TRBJ1-2	-	TGTGCCAGCAGTCAGGACCCAGGGGAAAGCTATGGCTACACCTTC	CASSQDPGESYGYTF
TRBV7-9	-	TRBJ1-2	once	TGTGCCAGCAGCTTGTCCCAGGGAGGCTATGGCTACACCTTC	CASSLSQGGYGYTF
TRBV27	TRBD2	TRBJ2-1	-	TGTGCCAGTACGACTAGCGGGATCTACAATGAGCAGTTCTTC	CASTTSGIYNEQFF
TRBV11-2	-	TRBJ2-2	-	TGTGCCAGCAGCTTCTGGGGCCCCGGGGAGCTGTTTTTT	CASSFWGPGELFF
TRBV19	TRBD1	TRBJ1-1	-	TGTGCCAGTAGTTTGGGACAGGGCACTGAAGCTTTCTTT	CASSLGQGTEAFF
TRBV9	-	TRBJ1-5	-	TGTGCCAGCAGCGCCGACATCAATCAGCCCCAGCATTTT	CASSADINQPQHF
TRBV7-3	TRBD2	TRBJ2-7	-	TGTGCCAGCAGCTTAGTAGCGGGGGTGTTCTACGAGCAGTACTTC	CASSLVAGVFYEQYF
TRBV4-1	TRBD2	TRBJ2-6	few	TGCGCCAGCAGCCAACCGGGACTAGCTCTCCCTGGGGCCAACGGCCTGACTTTC	CASSQPGLALPGANGLTF
TRBV23-1	TRBD1	TRBJ2-7	-	TGCGCCAGCAGTCAGCCCCCGGGACAGGACTACGAGCAGTACTTC	CASSQPPGQDYEQYF
TRBV6-5	-	TRBJ1-3	-	TGTGCCAGCAAGTTCTTACAGGGAAACACCATATATTTT	CASKFLQGNTIYF
TRBV19	-	TRBJ1-2	few	TGTGCCAGTAGTATAGCCCAAAACTATGGCTACACCTTC	CASSIAQNYGYTF
TRBV7-9	-	TRBJ2-3	-	TGTGCCAGCAGCTTGCTAGTCCAAGATACGCAGTATTTT	CASSLLVQDTQYF
TRBV28	TRBD1	TRBJ1-2	-	TGTGCCAGCAGTTTGTGGACAGGGACTCTCCTCTTC	CASSLWTGTLLF